The rows below give T cell receptor beta chains drawn from one sample of a study of metastatic and nonmetastatic thyroid tumors. TCRdb re-called the PCR reads via MiXCR. The table lists 33,000 or so clones, 7% to 9% of them singletons. Sequencing used blood. The receptor set was obtained from a female donor with papillary thyroid cancer or a benign thyroid nodule (not recorded which). Some clones in this sample may be carry-over from other donors' samples. CDR3s include the opening cysteine and the closing phenylalanine or tryptophan. The order of the fields is D gene, V gene, clone size, J gene, CDR3 protein, CDR3 DNA. D genes are given only for firm matches. Clone size is shown for a subset of rows, as once, few, many or a class of expanded clone.

NA	TRBV20-1	many	TRBJ1-2	CSARDTTGTDYGYTF	TGCAGTGCTAGAGACACAACCGGGACCGATTATGGCTACACCTTC
NA	TRBV19	NA	TRBJ2-3	CASSPGGAGISTDTQYF	TGTGCCAGTAGTCCTGGGGGGGCAGGCATTAGCACAGATACGCAGTATTTT
NA	TRBV10-3	many	TRBJ1-2	CAASGNYGYTF	TGTGCCGCCTCCGGTAACTATGGCTACACCTTC
TRBD1	TRBV4-1	many	TRBJ2-7	CASSTRGQGATYEQYF	TGCGCCAGCAGCACTCGAGGACAGGGGGCCACCTACGAGCAGTACTTC
TRBD1	TRBV5-1	NA	TRBJ2-3	CASSLGTAYTQYF	TGCGCCAGCAGCCTGGGGACAGCATATACACAGTATTTT
NA	TRBV18	many	TRBJ1-4	CASSPPSLTNEKLFF	TGTGCCAGCTCACCACCGTCGTTAACTAATGAAAAACTGTTTTTT
NA	TRBV7-9	many	TRBJ1-4	CASSFPSTTNEKLFF	TGTGCCAGCAGCTTTCCCTCCACAACTAATGAAAAACTGTTTTTT
NA	TRBV4-1	NA	TRBJ2-3	CASSLTWRGTGTDTQYF	TGCGCCAGCAGCCTCACGTGGAGGGGGACTGGGACAGATACGCAGTATTTT
TRBD1	TRBV6-1	many	TRBJ1-2	CASSGTGTGEYGYTF	TGTGCCAGCAGCGGAACCGGGACAGGGGAATATGGCTACACCTTC
TRBD2	TRBV20-1	many	TRBJ2-5	CSARRLAGYQETQYF	TGCAGTGCTAGACGACTAGCGGGGTACCAAGAGACCCAGTACTTC
NA	TRBV6-4	many	TRBJ2-3	CASSRGYTDTQYF	TGTGCCAGCAGTCGGGGATACACAGATACGCAGTATTTT
NA	TRBV6-1	many	TRBJ1-2	CASRRPGQGFYGYTF	TGTGCCAGCAGGAGACCGGGACAAGGATTTTATGGCTACACCTTC
TRBD2	TRBV20-1	many	TRBJ2-2	CSARASGRLVTGELFF	TGCAGTGCTAGAGCTAGCGGGAGGCTAGTCACCGGGGAGCTGTTTTTT
NA	TRBV6-5	many	TRBJ1-5	CASSYRNTGDQPQHF	TGTGCCAGCAGTTACCGGAATACAGGAGATCAGCCCCAGCATTTT
TRBD2	TRBV28	many	TRBJ2-5	CASSEGGAFQETQYF	TGTGCCAGCTCTGAGGGAGGGGCGTTCCAAGAGACCCAGTACTTC
NA	TRBV6-1	many	TRBJ2-3	CASSEVTEAADTQYF	TGTGCCAGCAGTGAAGTAACAGAAGCAGCAGATACGCAGTATTTT
NA	TRBV19	many	TRBJ2-1	CASSIDLAPYNEQFF	TGTGCCAGTAGTATAGATCTTGCCCCCTACAATGAGCAGTTCTTC
NA	TRBV2	many	TRBJ2-2	CASAAGLTGELFF	TGTGCCAGCGCTGCCGGCCTCACCGGGGAGCTGTTTTTT
NA	TRBV6-5	many	TRBJ2-7	CASSYEGGWATDEQYF	TGTGCCAGCAGTTACGAGGGTGGGTGGGCCACCGACGAGCAGTACTTC
NA	TRBV4-1	many	TRBJ2-1	CASSPRVFGGEQFF	TGCGCCAGCAGCCCCCGCGTCTTCGGCGGGGAGCAGTTCTTC
NA	TRBV2	NA	TRBJ2-1	CASIYGLENNEQFF	TGTGCCAGCATATACGGTCTAGAGAACAATGAGCAGTTCTTC
TRBD1	TRBV19	many	TRBJ1-1	CASTIGQGNTEAFF	TGTGCCAGTACCATAGGACAGGGGAACACTGAAGCTTTCTTT
NA	TRBV6-1	many	TRBJ2-1	CASSAGNNEQFF	TGTGCCAGCAGTGCGGGTAACAATGAGCAGTTCTTC
NA	TRBV18	many	TRBJ2-1	CASSPRDVDNEQFF	TGTGCCAGCTCACCGCGGGACGTTGACAATGAGCAGTTCTTC
TRBD2	TRBV20-1	few	TRBJ2-5	CSASLFKAGDEETQYF	TGCAGTGCTAGCCTCTTTAAGGCGGGAGATGAAGAGACCCAGTACTTC
TRBD2	TRBV6-5	many	TRBJ2-1	CASSYSGLAGVYNEQFF	TGTGCCAGCAGTTACTCGGGACTAGCGGGAGTGTACAATGAGCAGTTCTTC
TRBD2	TRBV18	many	TRBJ2-1	CASSPTGGSYNEQFF	TGTGCCAGCTCACCAACGGGAGGGTCCTACAATGAGCAGTTCTTC
NA	TRBV18	NA	TRBJ1-2	CASSANAGTTIWGYTF	TGTGCCAGCTCGGCAAATGCCGGGACAACCATCTGGGGCTACACCTTC
NA	TRBV6-5	many	TRBJ1-2	CASSYLMGGTSAYTF	TGTGCCAGCAGTTACCTAATGGGGGGGACGTCCGCCTACACCTTC
NA	TRBV29-1	many	TRBJ1-4	CSVAENEKLFF	TGCAGCGTTGCCGAAAATGAAAAACTGTTTTTT
NA	TRBV20-1	many	TRBJ1-1	CSASRGTMNTEAFF	TGCAGTGCTAGCCGGGGGACCATGAACACTGAAGCTTTCTTT
TRBD2	TRBV27	many	TRBJ2-1	CASSLKASSGLYNEQFF	TGTGCCAGCAGCTTAAAGGCCTCTAGCGGACTCTACAATGAGCAGTTCTTC
NA	TRBV5-6	many	TRBJ1-5	CASSLRGRGSQHF	TGTGCCAGCAGCTTGCGGGGGCGCGGGTCCCAGCATTTT
TRBD1	TRBV24-1	many	TRBJ2-2	CATSTYRGTGELFF	TGTGCCACCAGTACATACAGGGGCACCGGGGAGCTGTTTTTT
TRBD1	TRBV10-3	many	TRBJ1-6	CAISETYPGTGGSPLHF	TGTGCCATCAGTGAGACCTACCCCGGGACAGGGGGTTCACCCCTCCACTTT
NA	TRBV6-1	many	TRBJ2-1	CATAPGLNYNEQFF	TGTGCCACCGCACCGGGACTGAACTACAATGAGCAGTTCTTC
NA	TRBV5-1	many	TRBJ1-4	CASSSGRADEKLFF	TGCGCCAGCAGCTCGGGCAGGGCCGATGAAAAACTGTTTTTT
NA	TRBV4-1	NA	TRBJ2-3	CASSRSGQHKDTQYF	TGCGCCAGCAGCCGATCCGGACAGCACAAAGATACGCAGTATTTT
TRBD1	TRBV5-5	many	TRBJ2-2	CASSFSQGAGTGELFF	TGTGCCAGCAGCTTCTCACAGGGGGCAGGAACCGGGGAGCTGTTTTTT
NA	TRBV7-2	many	TRBJ2-3	CASSLDPVQDTQYF	TGTGCCAGCAGCTTAGATCCCGTCCAAGATACGCAGTATTTT
NA	TRBV28	many	TRBJ1-6	CASGSRGRSYNSPLHF	TGTGCCAGCGGTTCCCGGGGCAGGTCCTATAATTCACCCCTCCACTTT